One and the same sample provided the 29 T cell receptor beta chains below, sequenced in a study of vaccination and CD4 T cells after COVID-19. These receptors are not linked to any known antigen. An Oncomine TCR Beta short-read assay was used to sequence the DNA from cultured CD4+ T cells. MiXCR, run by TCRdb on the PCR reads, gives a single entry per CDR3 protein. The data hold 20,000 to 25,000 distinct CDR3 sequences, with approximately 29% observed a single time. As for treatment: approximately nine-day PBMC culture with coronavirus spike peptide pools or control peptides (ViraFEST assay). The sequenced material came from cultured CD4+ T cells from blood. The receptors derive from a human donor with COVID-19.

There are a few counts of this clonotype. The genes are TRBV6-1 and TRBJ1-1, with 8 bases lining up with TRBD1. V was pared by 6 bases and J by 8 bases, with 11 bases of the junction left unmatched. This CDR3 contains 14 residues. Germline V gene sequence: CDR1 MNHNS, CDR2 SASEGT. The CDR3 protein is CASRSRGPGMEAFF. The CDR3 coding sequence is TGTGCCAGCAGAAGCAGGGGGCCGGGTATGGAAGCTTTCTTT.

The CDR3 DNA reads TGTGCCAGCAGTTACTCGAGGAGGGGGCTCAACTATGGCTACACCTTC. It is translated as CASSYSRRGLNYGYTF. The chain employs TRBV6-5 and TRBJ1-2; 7 bases are shared with TRBD1. The germline V gene has CDR1 MNHEY and CDR2 SVGAGI. V was clipped by 0 bases and J by 2 bases; unmatched bases: 6. The CDR3 consists of 16 residues.

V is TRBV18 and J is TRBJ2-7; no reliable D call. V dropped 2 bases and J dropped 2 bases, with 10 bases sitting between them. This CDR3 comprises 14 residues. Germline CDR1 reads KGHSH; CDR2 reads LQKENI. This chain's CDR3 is CASSPVKGTYEQYF. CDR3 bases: TGTGCCAGCTCACCAGTTAAGGGAACCTACGAGCAGTACTTC.

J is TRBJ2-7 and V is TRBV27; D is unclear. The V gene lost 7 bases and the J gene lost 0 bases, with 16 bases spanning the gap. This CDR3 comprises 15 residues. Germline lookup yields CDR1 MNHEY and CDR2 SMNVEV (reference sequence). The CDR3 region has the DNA TGTGCCAGCACGTCCCTTGGATACAGCTCCTACGAGCAGTACTTC. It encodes CASTSLGYSSYEQYF.

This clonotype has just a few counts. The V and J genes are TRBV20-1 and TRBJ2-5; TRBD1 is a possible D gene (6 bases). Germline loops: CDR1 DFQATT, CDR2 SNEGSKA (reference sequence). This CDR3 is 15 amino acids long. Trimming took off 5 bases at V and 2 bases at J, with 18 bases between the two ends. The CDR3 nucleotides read TGCAGTGCTTCTCCCCCGATGGGGGCTCAAGAGACCCAGTACTTC. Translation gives CSASPPMGAQETQYF.

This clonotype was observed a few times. The CDR3, as DNA: TGTGCCAGCAGCCGCGACATCGATAGCAATCAGCCCCAGCATTTT. Residues: CASSRDIDSNQPQHF. The rearrangement links TRBV7-8 to TRBJ1-5, with D unresolved. V was trimmed by 5 bases and J by 0 bases, leaving 11 bases between them. Germline V gives CDR1 SGHVS, CDR2 FQNEAQ. The CDR3 spans 15 residues.

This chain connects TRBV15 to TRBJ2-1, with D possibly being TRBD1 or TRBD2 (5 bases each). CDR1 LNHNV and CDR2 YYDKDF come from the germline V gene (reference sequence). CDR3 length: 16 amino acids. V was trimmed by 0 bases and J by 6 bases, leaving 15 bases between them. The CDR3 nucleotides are TGTGCCACCAGCAGAGATCGACCGGGGCTGGGCAATGAGCAGTTCTTC. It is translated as CATSRDRPGLGNEQFF.

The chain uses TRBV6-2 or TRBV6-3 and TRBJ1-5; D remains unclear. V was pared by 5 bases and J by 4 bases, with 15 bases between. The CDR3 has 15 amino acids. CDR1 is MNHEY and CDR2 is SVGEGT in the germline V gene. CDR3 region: CASSTPAEFNQPQHF. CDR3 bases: TGTGCCAGCAGTACCCCGGCAGAATTTAATCAGCCCCAGCATTTT.

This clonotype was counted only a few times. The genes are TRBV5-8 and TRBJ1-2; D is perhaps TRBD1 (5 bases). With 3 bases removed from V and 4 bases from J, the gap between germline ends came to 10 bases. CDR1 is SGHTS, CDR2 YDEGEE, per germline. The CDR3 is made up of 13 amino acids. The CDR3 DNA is TGTGCCAGCAGCTCTCAGGGTACCTATGGCTACACCTTC. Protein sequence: CASSSQGTYGYTF.

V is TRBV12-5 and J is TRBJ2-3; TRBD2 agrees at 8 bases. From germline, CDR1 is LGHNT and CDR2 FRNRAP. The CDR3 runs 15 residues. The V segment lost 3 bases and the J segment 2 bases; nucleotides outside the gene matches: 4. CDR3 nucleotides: TGTGCTAGTGGTTTTAGGACTAGCACCACAGATACGCAGTATTTT. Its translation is CASGFRTSTTDTQYF.

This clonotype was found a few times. The CDR3 loop is CSAKDSRVYTF. CDR3 nucleotide sequence: TGCAGTGCTAAGGACAGCCGGGTCTACACCTTC. The rearrangement joins TRBV20-1 to TRBJ1-2; tentative D call: TRBD1 (6 bases). The length of the CDR3 is 11 residues. V lost 4 bases, J lost 10 bases, and 13 bases lay in between. Germline loops: CDR1 DFQATT, CDR2 SNEGSKA (reference sequence).

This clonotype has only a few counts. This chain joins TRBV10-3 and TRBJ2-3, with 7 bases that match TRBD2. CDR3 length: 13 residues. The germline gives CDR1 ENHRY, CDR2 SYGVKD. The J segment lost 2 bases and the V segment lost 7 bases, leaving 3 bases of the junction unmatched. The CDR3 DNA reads TGTGCCATCACTCGGGGGGACACAGATACGCAGTATTTT. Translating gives CAITRGDTDTQYF.

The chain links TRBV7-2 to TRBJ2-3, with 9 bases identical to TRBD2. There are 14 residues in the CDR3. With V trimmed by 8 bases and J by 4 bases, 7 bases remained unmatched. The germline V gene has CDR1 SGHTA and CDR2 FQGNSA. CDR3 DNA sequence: TGTGCCAGCCGCAGAGGCGGGGGGGCAGATACGCAGTATTTT. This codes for CASRRGGGADTQYF.

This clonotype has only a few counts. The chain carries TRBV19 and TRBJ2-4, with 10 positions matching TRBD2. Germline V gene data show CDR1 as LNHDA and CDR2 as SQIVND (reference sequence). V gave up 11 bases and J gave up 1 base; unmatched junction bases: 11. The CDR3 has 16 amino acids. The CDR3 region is CASQRDSGGAKNIQYF. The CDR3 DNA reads TGTGCCTCGCAACGGGATAGCGGGGGGGCCAAAAACATTCAGTACTTC.

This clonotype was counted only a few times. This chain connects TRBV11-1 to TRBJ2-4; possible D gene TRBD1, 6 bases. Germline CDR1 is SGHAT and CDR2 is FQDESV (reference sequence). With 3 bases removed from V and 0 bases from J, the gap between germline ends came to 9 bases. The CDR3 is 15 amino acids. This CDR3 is CASSFGTLAKNIQYF. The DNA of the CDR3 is TGTGCCAGCAGCTTTGGGACATTAGCCAAAAACATTCAGTACTTC.

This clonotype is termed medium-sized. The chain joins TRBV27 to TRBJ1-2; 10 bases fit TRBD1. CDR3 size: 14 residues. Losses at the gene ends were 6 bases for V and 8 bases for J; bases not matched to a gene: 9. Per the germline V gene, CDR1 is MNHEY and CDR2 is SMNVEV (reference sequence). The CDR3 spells CASSRGTGVGGYTF. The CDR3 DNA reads TGTGCCAGCAGCCGCGGGACAGGGGTAGGAGGCTACACCTTC.

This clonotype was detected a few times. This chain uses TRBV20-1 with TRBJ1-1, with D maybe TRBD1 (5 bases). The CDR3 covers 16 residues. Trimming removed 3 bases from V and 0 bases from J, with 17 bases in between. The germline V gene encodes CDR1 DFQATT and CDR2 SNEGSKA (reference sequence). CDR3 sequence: CSARPMGVSMNTEAFF. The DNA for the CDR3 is TGCAGTGCTAGGCCAATGGGGGTTTCCATGAACACTGAAGCTTTCTTT.

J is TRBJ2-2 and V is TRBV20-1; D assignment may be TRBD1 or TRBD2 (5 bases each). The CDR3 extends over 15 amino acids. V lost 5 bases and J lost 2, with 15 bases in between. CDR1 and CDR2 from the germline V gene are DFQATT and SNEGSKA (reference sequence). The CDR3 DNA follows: TGCAGTGCTCCTCGATCGGGACCCAACACCGGGGAGCTGTTTTTT. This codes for CSAPRSGPNTGELFF.

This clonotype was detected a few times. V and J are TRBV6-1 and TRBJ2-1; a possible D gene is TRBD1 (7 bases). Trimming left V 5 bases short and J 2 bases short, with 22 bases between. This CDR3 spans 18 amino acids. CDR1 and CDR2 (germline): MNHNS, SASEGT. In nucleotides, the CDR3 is TGTGCCAGCAGTCGAGCTAGCTCCAGGGGGGTGGCCTACAATGAGCAGTTCTTC. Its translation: CASSRASSRGVAYNEQFF.

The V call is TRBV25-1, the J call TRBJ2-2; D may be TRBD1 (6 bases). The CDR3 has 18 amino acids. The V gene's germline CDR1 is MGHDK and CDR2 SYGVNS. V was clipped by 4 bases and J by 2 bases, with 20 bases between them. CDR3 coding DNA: TGTGCCAGCAGTGGGTTTACTACCGGGACAACAAACACCGGGGAGCTGTTTTTT. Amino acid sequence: CASSGFTTGTTNTGELFF.

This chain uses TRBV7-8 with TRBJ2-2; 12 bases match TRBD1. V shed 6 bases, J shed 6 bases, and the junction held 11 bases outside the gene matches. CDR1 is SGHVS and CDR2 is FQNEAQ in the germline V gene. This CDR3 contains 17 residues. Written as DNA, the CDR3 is TGTGCCAGCAGTTTCCTACTGGGACAGGGGGCCCCCGGGGAGCTGTTTTTT. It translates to CASSFLLGQGAPGELFF.

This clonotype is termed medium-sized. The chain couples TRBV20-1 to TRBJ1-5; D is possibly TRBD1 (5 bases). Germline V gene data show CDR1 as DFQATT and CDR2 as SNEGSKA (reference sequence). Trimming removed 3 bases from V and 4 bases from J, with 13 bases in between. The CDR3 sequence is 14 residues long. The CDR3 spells CSASLGAGNQPQHF. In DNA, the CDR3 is TGCAGTGCTAGTCTTGGGGCTGGGAATCAGCCCCAGCATTTT.

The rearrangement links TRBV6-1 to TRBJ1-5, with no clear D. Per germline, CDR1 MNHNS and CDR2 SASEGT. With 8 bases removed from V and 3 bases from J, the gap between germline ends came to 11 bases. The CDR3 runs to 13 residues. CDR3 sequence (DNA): TGTGCCAGCGTGTTGTCGACCAATCAGCCCCAGCATTTT. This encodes CASVLSTNQPQHF.

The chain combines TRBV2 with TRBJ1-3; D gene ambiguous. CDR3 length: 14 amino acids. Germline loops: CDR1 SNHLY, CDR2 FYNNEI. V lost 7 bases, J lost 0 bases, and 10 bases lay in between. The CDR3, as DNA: TGTGCCAGCACGAGTTCCAGCTCTGGAAACACCATATATTTT. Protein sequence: CASTSSSSGNTIYF. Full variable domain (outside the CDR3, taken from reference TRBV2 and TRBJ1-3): EPEVTQTPSHQVTQMGQEVILRCVPISNHLYFYWYRQILGQKVEFLVSFYNNEISEKSEIFDDQFSVERPDGSNFTLKIRSTKLEDSAMYFCASTSSSSGNTIYFGEGSWLTVV.

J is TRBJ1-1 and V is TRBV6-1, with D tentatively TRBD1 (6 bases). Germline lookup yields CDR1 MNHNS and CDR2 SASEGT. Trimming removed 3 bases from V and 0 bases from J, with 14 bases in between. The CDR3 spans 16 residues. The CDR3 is CASSDPGGSVNTEAFF. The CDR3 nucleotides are TGTGCCAGCAGTGATCCCGGGGGCTCAGTGAACACTGAAGCTTTCTTT.

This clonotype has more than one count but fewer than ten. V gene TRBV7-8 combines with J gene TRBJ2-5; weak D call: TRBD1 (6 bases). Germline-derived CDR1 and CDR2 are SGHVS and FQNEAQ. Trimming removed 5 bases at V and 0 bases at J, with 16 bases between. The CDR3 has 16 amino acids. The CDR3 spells CASSHPAGAYQETQYF. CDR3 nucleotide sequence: TGTGCCAGCAGCCACCCGGCAGGGGCGTACCAAGAGACCCAGTACTTC.

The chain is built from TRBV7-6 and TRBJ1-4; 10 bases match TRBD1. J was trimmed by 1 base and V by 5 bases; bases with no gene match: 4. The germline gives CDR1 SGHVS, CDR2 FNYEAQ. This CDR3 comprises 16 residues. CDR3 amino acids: CASSDRGRRTNEKLFF. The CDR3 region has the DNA TGTGCCAGCAGCGACAGGGGGCGCAGAACTAATGAAAAACTGTTTTTT.

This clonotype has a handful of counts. The CDR3 sequence is CASSSSREGPEAFF. CDR3 DNA: TGTGCCAGCAGCTCCAGTAGGGAAGGTCCTGAAGCTTTCTTT. The gene calls are TRBV11-3 and TRBJ1-1; no definite D call. Deletions cut 4 bases from V and 6 bases from J, with 15 bases between. CDR3 length: 14 amino acids. Germline-derived CDR1 and CDR2 are SGHNT and YENEEA.

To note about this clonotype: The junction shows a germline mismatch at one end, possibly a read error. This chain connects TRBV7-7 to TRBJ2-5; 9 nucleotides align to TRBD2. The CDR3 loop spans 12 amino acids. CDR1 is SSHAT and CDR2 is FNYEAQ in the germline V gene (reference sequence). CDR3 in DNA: TGCTACATCAAGCGGGGGGCAGAGACCCAGTACTTC. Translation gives CYIKRGAETQYF.